These T cell receptor beta chains were read from a single sample in a study of T cell repertoires in cytomegalovirus infection. MiXCR, run by TCRdb on the reads, gives a single entry per CDR3 protein. The repertoire holds roughly 49,000 distinct CDR3 sequences, with 20% as singletons. These receptors' antigens are unknown. Sequenced material: PBMCs, sequenced either directly or after in vitro stimulation (not recorded which). Source of these receptors: a human donor in good health (CMV status not recorded). Some clones in this sample may be carry-over from other donors' samples. CDR3s include the opening cysteine and the closing phenylalanine or tryptophan. The D gene is left open where the match is weak. Part of the rows lack a size; the others show once, few, many or a class for expanded clones.

v_gene	d_gene	abundance	j_gene	CDR3aa	CDR3nt
TRBV7-9	-	-	TRBJ1-1	CASSPRDTTSEAFF	TGTGCCAGCAGCCCGCGGGACACCACCTCTGAAGCTTTCTTT
TRBV7-8	TRBD2	many	TRBJ2-3	CASSAGRSTDTQYF	TGTGCCAGCAGCGCCGGGAGGAGCACAGATACGCAGTATTTT
TRBV7-6	TRBD2	many	TRBJ2-3	CASSLALAGASAGTQYF	TGTGCCAGCAGCTTAGCTCTAGCGGGGGCCTCGGCGGGTACGCAGTATTTT
TRBV29-1	-	few	TRBJ2-5	CSVPSMETQYF	TGCAGCGTTCCTAGCATGGAGACCCAGTACTTC
TRBV6-6	-	few	TRBJ2-7	CASSYDKRTHEQYF	TGTGCCAGCAGTTACGACAAGCGGACTCACGAGCAGTACTTC
TRBV15	TRBD2	-	TRBJ2-2	CATSTKTSGRRHTGELFF	TGTGCCACCAGCACAAAGACTAGCGGGAGAAGGCACACCGGGGAGCTGTTTTTT
TRBV6-7	-	many	TRBJ2-1	CASSYTPHRLYNEQFF	TGTGCCAGCAGTTACACCCCCCACCGTCTCTACAATGAGCAGTTCTTC
TRBV6-4	TRBD2	-	TRBJ2-1	CASSDSTSGSNEQFF	TGTGCCAGCAGTGACTCGACTAGCGGGAGCAATGAGCAGTTCTTC
TRBV7-2	-	-	TRBJ2-5	CASSLSRRKETQYF	TGTGCCAGCAGCTTAAGTAGACGGAAGGAGACCCAGTACTTC
TRBV7-9	-	many	TRBJ1-2	CASSPRGDSLNGYTF	TGTGCCAGCAGTCCCCGTGGCGACAGCCTCAATGGCTACACCTTC
TRBV12-3/TRBV12-4	-	many	TRBJ1-5	CASSSQGNQPQHF	TGTGCCAGCAGTTCGCAGGGTAATCAGCCCCAGCATTTT
TRBV7-2	TRBD2	few	TRBJ2-7	CASSSGLAPYEQYF	TGTGCCAGCAGCTCGGGACTAGCACCCTACGAGCAGTACTTC
TRBV5-1	-	-	TRBJ1-6	CASSLGRGNGNSPLHF	TGCGCCAGCAGCTTGGGGAGGGGAAACGGGAATTCACCCCTCCACTTT
TRBV5-4	TRBD2	many	TRBJ2-3	CASSSGLRVTDTQYF	TGTGCCAGCAGCTCGGGACTAAGGGTCACAGATACGCAGTATTTT
TRBV9	-	-	TRBJ2-1	CASSVVAGLNNEQFF	TGTGCCAGCAGCGTAGTTGCGGGGTTAAACAATGAGCAGTTCTTC
TRBV7-9	-	few	TRBJ2-7	CASSLGGERARYEQYF	TGTGCCAGCAGCTTAGGGGGCGAGCGGGCCCGCTACGAGCAGTACTTC
TRBV5-4	-	many	TRBJ1-1	CASSLVGDWRGTEAFF	TGTGCCAGCAGCCTGGTCGGGGATTGGAGGGGGACTGAAGCTTTCTTT
TRBV7-6	-	-	TRBJ1-4	CASSLDRTTTNEKLFF	TGTGCCAGCAGCTTAGACAGGACAACAACTAATGAAAAACTGTTTTTT
TRBV5-4	-	-	TRBJ2-7	CASSPQSGTVSYEQYF	TGTGCCAGCAGCCCCCAGTCCGGGACGGTTTCCTACGAGCAGTACTTC
TRBV5-1	TRBD1	-	TRBJ2-1	CASSLRDRVYNEQFF	TGCGCCAGCAGCTTGAGGGACAGGGTCTACAATGAGCAGTTCTTC
TRBV28	-	-	TRBJ2-5	CASRDSQETQYF	TGTGCCAGCAGGGATTCCCAAGAGACCCAGTACTTC
TRBV7-6	TRBD2	many	TRBJ2-5	CASSLTQRGETQYF	TGTGCCAGCAGCTTAACTCAGCGGGGGGAGACCCAGTACTTC
TRBV27	TRBD1	few	TRBJ2-7	CASKGAEQYF	TGTGCCAGCAAGGGGGCCGAGCAGTACTTC
TRBV12-3/TRBV12-4	-	many	TRBJ1-1	CASSLRGGTEAFF	TGTGCCAGCAGTTTAAGGGGTGGGACTGAAGCTTTCTTT